This T cell receptor beta chain was sequenced during a study of T cell responses to AZD1222 COVID-19 vaccine. Study context: Some second doses came at about 4 weeks and others at about 12 weeks; these were pooled.

Data came from immunoSEQ multiplex PCR; TCRdb stores just in-frame clones and leaves some out. The sample holds tens of thousands of clones, about 90% seen once. Between the trimmed V and J ends, which lost 7 bases and 0 bases, there was a span of 12 bases. Germline V gene lookup returns CDR1 MDHEN and CDR2 SYDVKM. The CDR3 is 14 residues long. Study-wide findings and caveats: Spike-spanning, vaccine-associated CD4 TCRs were dominant at 160-218 and 743-854. Unmutated variant regions are reportedly targeted by nearly half of spike-specific TCRs.

On this clone itself: Its antigen is undetermined.

The clonotype originates from an adult in good health. The source was peripheral blood, collected on day 0 of AZD1222 vaccination. V usage is TRBV28 and J usage is TRBJ1-1; D call uncertain. The CDR3 loop is CASIVGHMNTEAFF. The CDR3 bases are TGTGCCAGCATCGTAGGCCATATGAACACTGAAGCTTTCTTT.